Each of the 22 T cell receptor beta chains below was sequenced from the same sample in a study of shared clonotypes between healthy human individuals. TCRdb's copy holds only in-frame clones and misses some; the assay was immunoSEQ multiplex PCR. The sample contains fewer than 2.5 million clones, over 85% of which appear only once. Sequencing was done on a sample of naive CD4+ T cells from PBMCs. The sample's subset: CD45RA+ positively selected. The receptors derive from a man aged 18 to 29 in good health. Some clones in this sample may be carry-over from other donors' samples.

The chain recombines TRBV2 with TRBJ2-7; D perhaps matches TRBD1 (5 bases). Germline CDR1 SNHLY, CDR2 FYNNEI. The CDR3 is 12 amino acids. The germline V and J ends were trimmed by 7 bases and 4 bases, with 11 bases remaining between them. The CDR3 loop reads CASTPQGYEQYF. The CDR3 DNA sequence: TGTGCCAGCACACCCCAGGGATACGAGCAGTACTTC.

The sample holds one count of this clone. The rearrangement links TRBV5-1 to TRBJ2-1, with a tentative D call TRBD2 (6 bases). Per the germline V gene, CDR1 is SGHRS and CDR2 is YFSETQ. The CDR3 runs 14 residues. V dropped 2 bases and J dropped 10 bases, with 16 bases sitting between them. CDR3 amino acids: CASSFGLANGEQFF. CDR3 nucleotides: TGCGCCAGCAGCTTCGGGCTAGCGAATGGAGAGCAGTTCTTC. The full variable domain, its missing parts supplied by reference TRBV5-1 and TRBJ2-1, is KAGVTQTPRYLIKTRGQQVTLSCSPISGHRSVSWYQQTPGQGLQFLFEYFSETQRNKGNFPGRFSGRQFSNSRSEMNVSTLELGDSALYLCASSFGLANGEQFFGPGTRLTVL.

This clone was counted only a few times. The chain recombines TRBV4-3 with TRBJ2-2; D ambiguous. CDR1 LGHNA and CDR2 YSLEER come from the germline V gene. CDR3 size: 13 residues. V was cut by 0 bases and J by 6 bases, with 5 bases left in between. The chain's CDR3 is CASSQEFPGELFF. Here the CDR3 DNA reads TGCGCCAGCAGCCAAGAATTCCCCGGGGAGCTGTTTTTT.

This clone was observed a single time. The CDR3 DNA follows: TGTGCCAGCAGTTACCCCGGGACTAAAGCAAATGAGCAGTTCTTC. It yields the protein CASSYPGTKANEQFF. The V gene is TRBV6-6, the J gene TRBJ2-1; TRBD2 matches 7 bases. The CDR3 consists of 15 residues. Germline-derived CDR1 and CDR2 are MNHNY and SVGAGI (reference sequence). V was pared by 2 bases and J by 7 bases, with 8 bases of the junction left unmatched.

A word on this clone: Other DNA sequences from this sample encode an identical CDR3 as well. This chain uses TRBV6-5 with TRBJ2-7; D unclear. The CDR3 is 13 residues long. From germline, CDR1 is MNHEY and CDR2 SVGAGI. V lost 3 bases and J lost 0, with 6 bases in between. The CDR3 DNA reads TGTGCCAGCAGTTATTCCAGCTCCTACGAGCAGTACTTC. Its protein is CASSYSSSYEQYF.

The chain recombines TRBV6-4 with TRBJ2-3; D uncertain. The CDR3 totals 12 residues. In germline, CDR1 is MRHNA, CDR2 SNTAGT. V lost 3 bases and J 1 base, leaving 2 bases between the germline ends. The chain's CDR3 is CASSDRTDTQYF. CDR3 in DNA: TGTGCCAGCAGTGATCGCACAGATACGCAGTATTTT.

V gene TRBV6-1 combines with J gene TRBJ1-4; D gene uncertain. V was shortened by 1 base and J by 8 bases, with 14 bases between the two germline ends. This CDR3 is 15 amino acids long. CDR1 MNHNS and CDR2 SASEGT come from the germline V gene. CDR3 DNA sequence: TGTGCCAGCAGTGAAGTGGGCCTACGAGGGGAAAAACTGTTTTTT. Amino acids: CASSEVGLRGEKLFF.

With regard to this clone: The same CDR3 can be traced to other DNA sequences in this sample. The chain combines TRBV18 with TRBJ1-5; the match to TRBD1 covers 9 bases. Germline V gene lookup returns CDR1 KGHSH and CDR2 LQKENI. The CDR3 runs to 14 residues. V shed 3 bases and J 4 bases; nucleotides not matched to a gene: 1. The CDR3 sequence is CASSPGQGNQPQHF. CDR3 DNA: TGTGCCAGCTCACCGGGACAGGGTAATCAGCCCCAGCATTTT.

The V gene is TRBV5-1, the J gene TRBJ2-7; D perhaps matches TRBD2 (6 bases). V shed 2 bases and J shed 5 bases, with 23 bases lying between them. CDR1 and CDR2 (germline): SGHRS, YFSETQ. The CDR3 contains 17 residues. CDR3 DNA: TGCGCCAGCAGCTTTTTGATCCGGGGGAATAATGGCGACGAGCAGTACTTC. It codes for CASSFLIRGNNGDEQYF.

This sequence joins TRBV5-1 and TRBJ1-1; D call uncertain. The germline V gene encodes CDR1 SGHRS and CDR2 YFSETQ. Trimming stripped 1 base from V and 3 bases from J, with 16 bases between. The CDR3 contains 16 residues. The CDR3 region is CASSLLATGKDTEAFF. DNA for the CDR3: TGCGCCAGCAGCTTGTTGGCCACCGGTAAGGACACTGAAGCTTTCTTT.

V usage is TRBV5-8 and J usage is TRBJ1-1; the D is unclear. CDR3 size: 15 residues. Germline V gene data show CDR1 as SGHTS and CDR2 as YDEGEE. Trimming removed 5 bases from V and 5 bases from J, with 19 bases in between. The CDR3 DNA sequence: TGTGCCAGCAGTCCCTCAGGCAGGTGGGGTACTGAAGCTTTCTTT. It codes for CASSPSGRWGTEAFF.

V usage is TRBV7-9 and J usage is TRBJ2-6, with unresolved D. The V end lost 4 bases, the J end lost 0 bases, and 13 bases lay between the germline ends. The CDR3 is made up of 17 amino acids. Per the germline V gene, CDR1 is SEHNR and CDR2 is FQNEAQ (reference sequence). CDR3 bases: TGTGCCAGCAGCTCCCCATTACTCATCTCTGGGGCCAACGTCCTGACTTTC. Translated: CASSSPLLISGANVLTF.

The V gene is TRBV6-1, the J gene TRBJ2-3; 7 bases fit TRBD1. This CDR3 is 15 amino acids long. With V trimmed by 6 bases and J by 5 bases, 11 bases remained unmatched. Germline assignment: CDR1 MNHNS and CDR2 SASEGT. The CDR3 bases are TGTGCCAGCAGAGACAGGGTTAAAGCACAAGATACGCAGTATTTT. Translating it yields CASRDRVKAQDTQYF.

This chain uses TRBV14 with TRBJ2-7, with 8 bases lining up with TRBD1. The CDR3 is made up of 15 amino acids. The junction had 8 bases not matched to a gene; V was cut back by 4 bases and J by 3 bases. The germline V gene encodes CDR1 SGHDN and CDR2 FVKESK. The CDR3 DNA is TGTGCCAGCAGCCTCGCCCGGACAGGGTACTACGAGCAGTACTTC. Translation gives CASSLARTGYYEQYF.

The CDR3 loop reads CASSPGRGRGTDTQYF. The CDR3 nucleotides read TGCGCCAGCAGCCCCGGTCGCGGGAGAGGTACAGATACGCAGTATTTT. The rearrangement uses TRBV4-1 and TRBJ2-3, with 7 bases that match TRBD2. The V and J ends lost 4 bases and 3 bases, in that order; junction bases with no gene match: 10. Germline V CDR1 and CDR2: MGHRA, YSYEKL. CDR3 length equals 16 residues.

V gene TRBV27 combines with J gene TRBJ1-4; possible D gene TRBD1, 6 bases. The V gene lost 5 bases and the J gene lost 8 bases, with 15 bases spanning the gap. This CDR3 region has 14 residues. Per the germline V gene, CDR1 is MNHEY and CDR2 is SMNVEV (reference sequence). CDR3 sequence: CASSPNRVGEKLFF. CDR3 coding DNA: TGTGCCAGCAGTCCCAACAGGGTGGGAGAAAAACTGTTTTTT.

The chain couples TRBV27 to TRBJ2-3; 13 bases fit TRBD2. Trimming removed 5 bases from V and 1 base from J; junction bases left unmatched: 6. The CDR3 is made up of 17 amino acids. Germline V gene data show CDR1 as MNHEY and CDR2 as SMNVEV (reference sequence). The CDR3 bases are TGTGCCAGCAGTCAGGGACTAGCGGGATCGGGCACAGATACGCAGTATTTT. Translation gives CASSQGLAGSGTDTQYF.

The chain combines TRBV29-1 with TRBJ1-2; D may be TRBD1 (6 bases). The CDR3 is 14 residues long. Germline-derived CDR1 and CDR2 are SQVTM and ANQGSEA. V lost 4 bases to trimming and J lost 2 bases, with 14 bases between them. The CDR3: CSVGAGARNYGYTF. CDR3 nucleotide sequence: TGCAGCGTTGGGGCAGGGGCAAGGAACTATGGCTACACCTTC.

The CDR3 region is CASSPGTNTADTQYF. As DNA, the CDR3 is TGTGCCAGCAGCCCCGGGACGAATACGGCAGATACGCAGTATTTT. V is TRBV9 and J is TRBJ2-3; tentatively, D is TRBD1 or TRBD2 (5 bases each). The CDR3 extends over 15 amino acids. V was cut by 4 bases and J by 4 bases, with 16 bases left in between. In germline, CDR1 is SGDLS, CDR2 YYNGEE.

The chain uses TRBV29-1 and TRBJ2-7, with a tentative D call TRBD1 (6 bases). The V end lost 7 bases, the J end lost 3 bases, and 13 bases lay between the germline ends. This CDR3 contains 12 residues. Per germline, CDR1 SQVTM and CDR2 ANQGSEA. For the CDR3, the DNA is TGCAGCGCCGCAACAGGGAGCTACGAGCAGTACTTC. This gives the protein CSAATGSYEQYF.

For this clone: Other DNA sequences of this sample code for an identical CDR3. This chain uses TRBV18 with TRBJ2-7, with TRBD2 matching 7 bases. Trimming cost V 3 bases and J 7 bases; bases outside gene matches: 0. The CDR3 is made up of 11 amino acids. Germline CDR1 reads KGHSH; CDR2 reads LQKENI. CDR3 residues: CASSPGGEQYF. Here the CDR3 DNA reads TGTGCCAGCTCACCCGGGGGGGAGCAGTACTTC.

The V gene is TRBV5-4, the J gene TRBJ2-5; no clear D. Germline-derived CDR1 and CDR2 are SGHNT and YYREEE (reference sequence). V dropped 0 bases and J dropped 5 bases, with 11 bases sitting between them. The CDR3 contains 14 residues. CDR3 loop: CASSLVGSRETQYF. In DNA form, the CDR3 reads TGTGCCAGCAGCTTGGTAGGGTCCCGGGAGACCCAGTACTTC.